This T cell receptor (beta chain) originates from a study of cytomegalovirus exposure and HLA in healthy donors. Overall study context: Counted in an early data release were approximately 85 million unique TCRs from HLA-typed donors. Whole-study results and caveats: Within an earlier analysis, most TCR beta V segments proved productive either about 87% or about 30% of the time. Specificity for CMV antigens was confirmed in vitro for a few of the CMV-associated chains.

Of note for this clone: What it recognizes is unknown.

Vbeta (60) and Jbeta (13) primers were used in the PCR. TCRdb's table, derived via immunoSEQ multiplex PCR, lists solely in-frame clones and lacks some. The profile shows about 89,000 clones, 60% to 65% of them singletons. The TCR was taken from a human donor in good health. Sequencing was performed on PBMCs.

The CDR3 loop reads CASSPSRDRGPNQPQHF. CDR3 DNA: TGTGCCAGCAGTCCGTCCCGGGACAGGGGGCCCAATCAGCCCCAGCATTTT. The rearrangement uses TRBV27 and TRBJ1-5, with 12 bases fitting TRBD1. CDR3 length: 17 residues. Germline V gene lookup returns CDR1 MNHEY and CDR2 SMNVEV (reference sequence). V gave up 5 bases and J gave up 3 bases; unmatched junction bases: 8.